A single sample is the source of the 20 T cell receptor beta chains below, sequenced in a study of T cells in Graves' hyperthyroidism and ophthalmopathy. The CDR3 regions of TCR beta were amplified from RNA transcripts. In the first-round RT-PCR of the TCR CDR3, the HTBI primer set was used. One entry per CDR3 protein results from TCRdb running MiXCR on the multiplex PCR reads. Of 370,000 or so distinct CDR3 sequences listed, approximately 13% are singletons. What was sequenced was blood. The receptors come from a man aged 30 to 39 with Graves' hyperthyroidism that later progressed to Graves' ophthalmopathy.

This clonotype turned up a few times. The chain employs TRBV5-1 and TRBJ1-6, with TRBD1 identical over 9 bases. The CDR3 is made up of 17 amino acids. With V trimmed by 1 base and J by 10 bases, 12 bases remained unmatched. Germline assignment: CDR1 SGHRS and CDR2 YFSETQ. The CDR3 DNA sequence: TGCGCCAGCAGCTTGAATCTACAGGGGGCGGTTTACTCACCCCTCCACTTT. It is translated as CASSLNLQGAVYSPLHF.

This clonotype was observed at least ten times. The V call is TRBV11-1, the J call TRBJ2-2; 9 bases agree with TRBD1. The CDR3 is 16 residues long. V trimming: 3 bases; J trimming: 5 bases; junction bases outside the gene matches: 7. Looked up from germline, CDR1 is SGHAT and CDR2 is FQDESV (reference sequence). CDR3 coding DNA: TGTGCCAGCAGCTTGCTCACAGGGGGCTATACCGGGGAGCTGTTTTTT. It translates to CASSLLTGGYTGELFF.

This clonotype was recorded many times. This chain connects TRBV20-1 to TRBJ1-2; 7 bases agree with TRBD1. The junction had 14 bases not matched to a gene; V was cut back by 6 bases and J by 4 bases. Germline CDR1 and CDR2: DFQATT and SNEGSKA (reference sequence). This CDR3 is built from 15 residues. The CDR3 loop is CSALTPRDSGYGYTF. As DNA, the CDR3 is TGCAGTGCCCTTACCCCCCGGGACAGTGGCTATGGCTACACCTTC.

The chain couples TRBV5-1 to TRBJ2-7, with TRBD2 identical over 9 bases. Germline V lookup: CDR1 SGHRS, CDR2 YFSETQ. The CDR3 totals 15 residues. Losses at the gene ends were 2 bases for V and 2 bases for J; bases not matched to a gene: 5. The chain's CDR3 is CASSFLAGDTYEQYF. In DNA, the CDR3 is TGCGCCAGCAGCTTCTTAGCGGGGGATACCTACGAGCAGTACTTC.

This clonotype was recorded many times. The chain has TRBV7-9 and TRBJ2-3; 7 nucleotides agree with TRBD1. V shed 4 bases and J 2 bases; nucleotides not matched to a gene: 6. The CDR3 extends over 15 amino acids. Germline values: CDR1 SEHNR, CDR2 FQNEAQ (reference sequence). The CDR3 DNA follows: TGTGCCAGCAGCTACCCCGACAGGGCCACAGATACGCAGTATTTT. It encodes CASSYPDRATDTQYF.

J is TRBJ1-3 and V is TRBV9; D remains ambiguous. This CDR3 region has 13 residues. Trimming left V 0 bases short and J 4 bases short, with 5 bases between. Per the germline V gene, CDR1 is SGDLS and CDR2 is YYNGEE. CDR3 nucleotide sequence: TGTGCCAGCAGCGTAGGGCCCGGAAACACCATATATTTT. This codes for CASSVGPGNTIYF.

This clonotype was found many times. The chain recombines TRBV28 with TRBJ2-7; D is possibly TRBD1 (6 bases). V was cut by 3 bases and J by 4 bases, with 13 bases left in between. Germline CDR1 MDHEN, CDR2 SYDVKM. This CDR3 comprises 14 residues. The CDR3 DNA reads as TGTGCCAGCAGTTTGTCCCGGACAGTTTACGAGCAGTACTTC. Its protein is CASSLSRTVYEQYF.

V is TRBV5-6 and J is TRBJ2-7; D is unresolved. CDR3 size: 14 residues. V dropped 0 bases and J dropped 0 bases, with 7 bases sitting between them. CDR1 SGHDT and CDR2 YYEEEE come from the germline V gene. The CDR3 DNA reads TGTGCCAGCAGCTTGGTGAGACTCTCCTACGAGCAGTACTTC. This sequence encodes CASSLVRLSYEQYF. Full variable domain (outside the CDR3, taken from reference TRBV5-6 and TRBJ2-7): DAGVTQSPTHLIKTRGQQVTLRCSPKSGHDTVSWYQQALGQGPQFIFQYYEEEERQRGNFPDRFSGHQFPNYSSELNVNALLLGDSALYLCASSLVRLSYEQYFGPGTRLTVT.

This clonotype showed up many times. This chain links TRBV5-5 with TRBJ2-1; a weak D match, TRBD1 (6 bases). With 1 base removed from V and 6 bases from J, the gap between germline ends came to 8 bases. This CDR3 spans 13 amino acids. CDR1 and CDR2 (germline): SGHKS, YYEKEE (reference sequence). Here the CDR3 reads CASSLTGRNEQFF. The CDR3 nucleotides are TGTGCCAGCAGCTTGACAGGGCGCAATGAGCAGTTCTTC.

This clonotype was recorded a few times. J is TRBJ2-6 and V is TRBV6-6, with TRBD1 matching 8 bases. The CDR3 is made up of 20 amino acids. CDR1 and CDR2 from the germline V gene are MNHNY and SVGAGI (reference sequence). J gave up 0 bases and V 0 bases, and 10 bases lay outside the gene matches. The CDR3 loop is CASSYSVRGRLASGANVLTF. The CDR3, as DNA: TGTGCCAGCAGTTACTCCGTCAGGGGGCGCCTTGCCTCTGGGGCCAACGTCCTGACTTTC.

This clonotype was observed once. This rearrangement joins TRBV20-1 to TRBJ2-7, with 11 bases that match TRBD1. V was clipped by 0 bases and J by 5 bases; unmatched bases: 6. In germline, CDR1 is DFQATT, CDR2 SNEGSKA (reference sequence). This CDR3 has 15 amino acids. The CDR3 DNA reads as TGCAGTGCTAGAGATCCCAGGACAGGGGGCGACGAGCAGTACTTC. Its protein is CSARDPRTGGDEQYF.

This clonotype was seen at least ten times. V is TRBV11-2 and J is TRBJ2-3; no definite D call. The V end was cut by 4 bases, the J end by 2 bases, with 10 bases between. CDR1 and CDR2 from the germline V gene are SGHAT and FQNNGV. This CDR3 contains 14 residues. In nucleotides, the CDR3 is TGTGCCAGCAGCTCTAGGATCCCCACAGATACGCAGTATTTT. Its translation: CASSSRIPTDTQYF.

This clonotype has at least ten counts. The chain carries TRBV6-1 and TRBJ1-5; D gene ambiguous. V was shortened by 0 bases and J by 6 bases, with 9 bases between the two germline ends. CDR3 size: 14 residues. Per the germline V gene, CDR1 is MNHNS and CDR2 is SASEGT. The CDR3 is CASSEARLGQPQHF. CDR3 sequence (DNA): TGTGCCAGCAGTGAAGCCCGATTGGGTCAGCCCCAGCATTTT.

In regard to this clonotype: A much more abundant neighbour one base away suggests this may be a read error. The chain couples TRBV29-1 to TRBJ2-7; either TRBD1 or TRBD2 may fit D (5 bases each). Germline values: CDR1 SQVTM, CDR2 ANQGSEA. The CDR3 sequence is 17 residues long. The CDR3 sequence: CGVEDRGRAGSSYEQYF. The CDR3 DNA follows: TGCGGCGTTGAAGACCGCGGGCGGGCAGGGAGCTCCTACGAGCAGTACTTC.

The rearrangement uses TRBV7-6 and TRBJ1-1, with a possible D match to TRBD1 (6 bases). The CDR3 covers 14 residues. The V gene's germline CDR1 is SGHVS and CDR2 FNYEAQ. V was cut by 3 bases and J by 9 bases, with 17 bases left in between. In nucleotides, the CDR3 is TGTGCCAGCAGCTTGGGACACCAAGGAGGAAAAGCTTTCTTT. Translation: CASSLGHQGGKAFF.

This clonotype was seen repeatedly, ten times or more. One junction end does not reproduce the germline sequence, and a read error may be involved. The DNA of the CDR3 is TGTGCCAGCAGCCTTAGGACCCGTTACAGTGAGCAGTTCTTC. As protein: CASSLRTRYSEQFF. The chain joins TRBV11-3 to TRBJ2-1; D uncertain. From germline, CDR1 is SGHNT and CDR2 YENEEA. CDR3 size: 14 residues.

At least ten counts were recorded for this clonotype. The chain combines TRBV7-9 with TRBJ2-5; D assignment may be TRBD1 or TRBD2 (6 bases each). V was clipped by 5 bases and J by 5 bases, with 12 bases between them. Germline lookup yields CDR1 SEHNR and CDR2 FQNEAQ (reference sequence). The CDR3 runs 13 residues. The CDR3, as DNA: TGTGCCAGCAGCCAAGGGGGGCTGGAGACCCAGTACTTC. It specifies CASSQGGLETQYF. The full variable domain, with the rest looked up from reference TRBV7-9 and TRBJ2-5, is DTGVSQNPRHKITKRGQNVTFRCDPISEHNRLYWYRQTLGQGPEFLTYFQNEAQLEKSRLLSDRFSAERPKGSFSTLEIQRTEQGDSAMYLCASSQGGLETQYFGPGTRLLVL.

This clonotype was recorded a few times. CDR3 nucleotides: TGCGCCAGCAGCTTGGTTCAGGCGGCCTACGAGCAGTACTTC. It codes for CASSLVQAAYEQYF. The rearrangement uses TRBV5-1 and TRBJ2-7, with D uncertain. Germline values: CDR1 SGHRS, CDR2 YFSETQ. Trimming left V 0 bases short and J 2 bases short, with 9 bases between. CDR3 length: 14 residues.

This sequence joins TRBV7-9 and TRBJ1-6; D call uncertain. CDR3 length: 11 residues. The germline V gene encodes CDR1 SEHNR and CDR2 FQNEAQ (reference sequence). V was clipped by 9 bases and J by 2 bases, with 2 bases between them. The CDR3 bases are TGTGCCAGACCCTATAATTCACCCCTCCACTTT. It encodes CARPYNSPLHF.

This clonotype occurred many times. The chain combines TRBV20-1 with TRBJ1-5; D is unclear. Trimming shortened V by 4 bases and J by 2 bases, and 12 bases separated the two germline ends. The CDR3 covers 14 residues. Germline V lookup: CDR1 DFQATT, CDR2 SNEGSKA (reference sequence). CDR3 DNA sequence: TGCAGTGCTATGGACCGAATTGGCAATCAGCCCCAGCATTTT. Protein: CSAMDRIGNQPQHF.